There are a few counts of the clone carrying this T cell receptor (beta chain). The study assigned cohorts using participant-reported clinical history. V shed 5 bases and J 6 bases; nucleotides not matched to a gene: 10. The CDR3 runs 15 residues. The germline CDR1 and CDR2 sequences are MNHEY and SVGEGT. The data were taken from a study of blood T cell repertoires in COVID-19. Overall study: Cohort 3 recovered donors had two negative PCRs, clearance, or symptom resolution.

Original analysis: Amplification from reference gene primers served as the basis for estimated nucleated cell counts. Sequencing was performed with immunoSEQ multiplex PCR; in TCRdb, only in-frame clones are kept and a portion is missing. That table gives V, J and clone size, and the DNA gave D and trimming. Altogether roughly 200,000 clones are present, around 83% being singletons, with the ten largest covering under 30%. Sample: PBMCs or T cells enriched from blood (not recorded which). This sequence originates from a woman between 40 and 50 years old in a cohort exposed to, infected with or recovered from COVID-19 (not recorded which). The chain links TRBV6-2 or TRBV6-3 to TRBJ1-5; 7 nucleotides align to TRBD1. The CDR3, as DNA: TGTGCCAGCAGTACGAATTCAGGGGGAGGTCAGCCCCAGCATTTT. Its protein is CASSTNSGGGQPQHF.